Reported below is one T cell receptor beta chain. This clonotype was found many times. Its antigen specificity is not known. Per-nucleotide qualities are absent, and no much larger clonotype sits a single base away. The CDR3 contains 12 residues, cysteine and phenylalanine counted. The retained sequence is limited to the CDR3, 36 bases, with the frame set at the first base. V is clipped by 6 bases and J by 3 bases, and the sequence between their germline boundaries is 7 bases long. According to the germline V gene, CDR1 reads KGHDR and CDR2 reads SFDVKD. The sample belongs to a study of regulatory T cells in long-lasting Graves disease (dated by TCRdb to about 2021). With regard to the full study: In the newly diagnosed Graves' disease group, patients had been taking antithyroid drugs for less than 3 months. This study used TCR sequencing and RNA sequencing of peripheral blood to compare persistent Graves' disease patients against newly diagnosed Graves' disease patients. The study was conducted in China and was registered as a clinical trial. A total of about 33 samples were covered by TCR sequencing, comprising some 13 persistent and roughly 20 newly diagnosed Graves' disease patients.

In light of the paper, this sample's time point label describes: newly diagnosed GD, antithyroid drugs for less than 3 months. For both TCR sequencing and RNA sequencing, RNA was extracted from PBMCs in TRIzol. The diagnosis of Graves' disease was made according to American Thyroid Association guidelines. Patients were recruited from an endocrinology department in Xi'an, China. Each patient gave roughly 8.4 milliliters of peripheral blood, collected in an EDTA anticoagulant tube. Ficoll Paque Plus density gradient separation was used to isolate PBMCs, and no additional T cell sorting was done. An Agilent 2100 Bioanalyzer and agarose gel were used to check RNA quality, and a NanoDrop 2000 was used to measure RNA concentration. Preparation of the library involved multiplex PCR. For sequencing, an Illumina HiSeq 4000 was employed. TCR beta libraries were built with iRepertoire HTBI primers and Arm-PCR amplification of CDR3 regions. Before sequencing, the PCR products underwent gel purification. In the original analysis: Across samples, about 63 TRBV and roughly 15 TRBJ segments were identified and used for gene usage analysis of CDR3 amino acid clonotypes. Filtered high-quality paired reads were merged into contigs using COPE and FqMerger. Contigs were aligned with BLAST to IMGT TRBV, TRBD and TRBJ reference genes, and CDR3 was defined per IMGT. Clonotypes above 0.1% frequency were classified as highly expanded clones. Shannon entropy was used to measure repertoire diversity, and the Gini coefficient was used to measure V-J evenness. Public clonotypes were defined as clonotypes shared by more than one individual. TCRdb redid the processing of the public reads, applying fastp at Q25 and MiXCR, and retained in-frame beta chains. CDR3 protein duplicates are merged, each entry listing the most common genes and DNA. These V and J calls are TCRdb output, not the study's own analysis. A total of around 360,000 distinct CDR3 sequences appear in this sample, around 15% of them only once. 20% to 25% of the sample is taken by the ten largest.

Points the paper makes about the study in general: Patients with persistent disease shared more public clonotypes (around 2,500) than newly diagnosed patients did (around 980). TRBV28, TRBJ1-2 and TRBJ2-5 were preferentially used in persistent disease, while TRBV20-1 and TRBJ2-1 were favored in newly diagnosed disease. Peripheral blood alone was examined, since thyroid tissue, which constituted the primary lesion, could not be accessed. Only the TCR beta chain was sequenced and analyzed. Lower TCR Shannon entropy and fewer highly expanded clones were observed in persistent Graves' disease patients than in newly diagnosed patients, which suggested clonal expansion. As a limitation, the authors acknowledged that the small sample size may reduce accuracy.

This sample also belongs to another study, concerning T cells in Graves' hyperthyroidism and ophthalmopathy. The second study also describes: Stable Graves' hyperthyroidism was defined as the absence of progression to ophthalmopathy over 18 months of follow-up. Hyperthyroidism patients were aged 18 to 65 years and newly diagnosed, with disease duration of less than 2 months. Exclusion was applied to patients with uncontrolled infections, other autoimmune diseases, pregnancy or lactation. Diagnoses relied on clinical symptoms, serum thyroxine and TRAb, thyroid ultrasound and orbital computed tomography. The TCR CDR3 was subjected to a first round of RT-PCR using the HTBI primer set and the Qiagen OneStep RT-PCR kit. Blood samples also contained most of the expanded thyroid clonotypes (frequency above 0.001), which suggests that blood repertoires may reflect thyroid immune responses. A model built on a 13 V-J signature distinguished ophthalmopathy from stable hyperthyroidism, reaching 87.88% sensitivity and about 81% specificity in cross-validation and 80%/75% in testing. In validation, progression to ophthalmopathy was predicted by the model with approximately 67% sensitivity and 72.22% specificity, a median of 6.5 months before onset. To identify distinguishing TCR V-J signatures, a discovery cohort of around 98 patients was used, comprising 43 with Graves' ophthalmopathy and 57 with stable Graves' hyperthyroidism. Whether ophthalmopathy could be predicted prospectively was tested in an independent validation cohort made up of fewer than 20 hyperthyroidism patients plus 17 patients who later progressed to ophthalmopathy. The approximately 97 discovery patients were randomly divided into training and test sets at a 7:3 ratio. Thyroid tissue and blood T-cell repertoires from roughly 6 Graves' hyperthyroidism patients were also compared in the study. After blood sampling, hyperthyroidism patients were treated with methimazole at a starting dose of 30 mg daily, and ophthalmopathy patients were treated with high-dose intravenous methylprednisolone. A second multiplex PCR round built the libraries, followed by size selection and purification. Sequencing of the libraries was done on an Illumina HiSeq2000 using paired-end 100 bp reads. Raw data were processed with SOAPnuke, discarding reads with adapters, uncalled bases, mean Phred below 15, or no exact constant-primer or identifier match. COPE v1.2.5 was used to merge high-quality paired reads, and clonotypes were defined as unique nucleotide sequences. Clonotypes were aligned to IMGT TRBV, TRBD and TRBJ reference segments using MiTCR v1.1. Analysis was restricted to V-J combinations with a frequency above 0.0001, which covered roughly 99% of repertoires. A TCS score was defined as the ratio of F50 (clonal expansion) to E x V (chaos), with BLOSUM62-based TCRdist applied between CDR3 peptides within each V-J. Welch's t-statistics and random forest reduced some 510 V-J features to 10 to 15, which were used in a naive Bayes classifier (R e1071). No statistical method was used to fix the sample size in advance, and group allocation was not hidden from the investigators. The paper describes TCR Vbeta CDR3 sequencing of around 140 peripheral blood samples, made up of 43 ophthalmopathy patients, some 80 hyperthyroidism patients and 17 progressor patients.

The rearrangement joined TRBV24-1 to TRBJ2-5, with the identity of the D gene unclear. The TCR originated in a woman under 30 with Graves disease. Donor details come from another sample of the same person, matched by shared clones. Material: peripheral blood mononuclear cells (PBMCs), obtained at new diagnosis, from a patient treated with antithyroid drugs. This receptor carries the CDR3 CATSPRKETQYF. The sequenced DNA: TGTGCCACCAGTCCCAGAAAAGAGACCCAGTACTTC.